This record covers a single T cell receptor beta chain. The data originate from a study of siplizumab effects on memory and regulatory T cells. Generated by immunoSEQ multiplex PCR, the TCRdb table keeps only in-frame clones and is missing some. The sample holds roughly 82,000 clones, roughly 90% seen once. The V end was cut by 2 bases, the J end by 0 bases, with 11 bases between. The germline V gene has CDR1 SGHDT and CDR2 YYEEEE. The CDR3 spans 15 residues. Input material: Tregs sorted from blood. The chain recombines TRBV5-6 with TRBJ1-1; perhaps TRBD1 as D (5 bases). The TCR sequence derives from a human donor in good health. DNA for the CDR3: TGTGCCAGCAGCTTTGGTTTAGGGGTGAACACTGAAGCTTTCTTT. It is translated as CASSFGLGVNTEAFF.